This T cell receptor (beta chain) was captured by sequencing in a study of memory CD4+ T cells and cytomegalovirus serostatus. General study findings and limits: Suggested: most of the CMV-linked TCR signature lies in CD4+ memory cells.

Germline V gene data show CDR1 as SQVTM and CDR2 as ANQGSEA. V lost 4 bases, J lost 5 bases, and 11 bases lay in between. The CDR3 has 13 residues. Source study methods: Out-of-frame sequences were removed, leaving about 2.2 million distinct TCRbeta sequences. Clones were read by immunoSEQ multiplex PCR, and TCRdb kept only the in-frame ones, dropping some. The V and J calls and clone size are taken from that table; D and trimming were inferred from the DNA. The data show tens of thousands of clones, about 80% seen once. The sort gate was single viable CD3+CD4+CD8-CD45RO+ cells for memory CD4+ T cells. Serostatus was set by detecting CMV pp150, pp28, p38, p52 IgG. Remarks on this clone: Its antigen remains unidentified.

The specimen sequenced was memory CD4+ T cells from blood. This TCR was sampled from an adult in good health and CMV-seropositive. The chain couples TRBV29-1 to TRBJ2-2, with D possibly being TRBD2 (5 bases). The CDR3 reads CSVGRRGTGELFF. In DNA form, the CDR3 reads TGCAGCGTTGGGAGGCGTGGGACCGGGGAGCTGTTTTTT.